What follows are 25 T cell receptor beta chains derived from one specimen sequenced in a study of tumor-infiltrating lymphocytes in oesophageal squamous cell carcinoma (dated by TCRdb to the mid-2010s). The library relied on PCR. These reads were obtained on an Illumina HiSeq 2000. TCRdb trimmed the raw reads at Q25, called clones with MiXCR and kept productive beta chains. Rows with one shared CDR3 protein collapse into an entry with the most common genes and DNA. In this sample the table shows tens of thousands of distinct CDR3 sequences, about a third of which occur a single time. In total, the top ten clones hold about 19% of the sample. The sequenced sample was esophageal tumor tissue. These receptors all come from a female donor with esophageal squamous cell carcinoma.

This clonotype was seen once. The CDR3 end shows no conserved phenylalanine or tryptophan, and so a read error is likely. Because the CDR3's place on the DNA is in doubt, the DNA is left out and the CDR3 is given as listed by TCRdb. The chain joins TRBV7-2 to TRBJ2-1; the table's D gene call, TRBD2, was not cross checked with the DNA. The CDR3 is 13 residues long, counting both termini. The germline gives CDR1 SGHTA, CDR2 FQGNSA. The CDR3 spells CASSLAGGTSSTS.

V gene TRBV6-2 or TRBV6-3 combines with J gene TRBJ2-5, with 10 bases that match TRBD2. The assigned J gene may be wrong: the sequence end matches TRBJ2-3 better. The V gene's germline CDR1 is MNHEY and CDR2 SVGEGT. This CDR3 spans 16 amino acids. CDR3 sequence: CASSELLAGRTDTQYF. The CDR3 bases are TGTGCCAGCAGTGAGCTACTAGCGGGAAGGACAGATACGCAGTATTTT.

The chain is built from TRBV6-8 and TRBJ2-1; 8 bases line up with TRBD2. Germline trimming cut 5 bases from V and 4 bases from J; bases unmatched to any gene: 7. There are 15 residues in the CDR3. Per the germline V gene, CDR1 is MNHGY and CDR2 is SAAAGT. As DNA, the CDR3 is TGTGCCAGCAGTAATGTTGGCGGGAGGTACAATGAGCAGTTCTTC. Residues: CASSNVGGRYNEQFF.

This clonotype occurred a few times. The chain links TRBV28 to TRBJ1-3, with 8 bases lining up with TRBD1. CDR1 is MDHEN and CDR2 is SYDVKM in the germline V gene. The CDR3 length is 15 residues. J lost 0 bases, V lost 8 bases, and 6 bases had no gene match. The CDR3 DNA reads TGTGCCAGCGGTGACAGGGGTAGCTCTGGAAACACCATATATTTT. This codes for CASGDRGSSGNTIYF.

At least ten counts were recorded for this clonotype. V is TRBV6-1 and J is TRBJ1-1; the D gene is possibly TRBD1 (5 bases). CDR1 and CDR2 from the germline V gene are MNHNS and SASEGT. V dropped 5 bases and J dropped 2 bases, with 12 bases sitting between them. The CDR3 is 14 amino acids. The CDR3 loop is CASSHGAINTEAFF. The CDR3 bases are TGTGCCAGCAGTCACGGGGCGATTAACACTGAAGCTTTCTTT.

This sequence joins TRBV15 and TRBJ2-2; D tentatively reads TRBD1 or TRBD2 (6 bases each). The CDR3 covers 15 residues. Deletions cut 5 bases from V and 6 bases from J, with 16 bases between. Germline-derived CDR1 and CDR2 are LNHNV and YYDKDF (reference sequence). Here the CDR3 reads CATSRQQGLAGELFF. The CDR3 region has the DNA TGTGCCACCAGCCGTCAACAGGGACTTGCCGGGGAGCTGTTTTTT.

The rearrangement links TRBV7-2 to TRBJ1-1, with D uncertain. From germline, CDR1 is SGHTA and CDR2 FQGNSA. The CDR3 consists of 14 residues. V gave up 5 bases and J gave up 3 bases, with 13 bases separating them. CDR3 residues: CASSDRGGYTEAFF. The DNA of the CDR3 is TGTGCCAGCAGCGACCGAGGTGGGTACACTGAAGCTTTCTTT. The full variable domain, rest sourced from reference TRBV7-2 and TRBJ1-1, is GAGVSQSPSNKVTEKGKDVELRCDPISGHTALYWYRQSLGQGLEFLIYFQGNSAPDKSGLPSDRFSAERTGGSVSTLTIQRTQQEDSAVYLCASSDRGGYTEAFFGQGTRLTVV.

This clonotype appeared a few times. The CDR3 region is CASSQTGGGRGNIQYF. CDR3 bases: TGTGCCAGCAGCCAGACAGGGGGAGGGCGGGGAAACATTCAGTACTTC. This chain uses TRBV4-2 with TRBJ2-4, with 9 bases aligning to TRBD1. The germline V gene encodes CDR1 LGHNA and CDR2 YNFKEQ. Trimming removed 3 bases from V and 6 bases from J; junction bases left unmatched: 9. CDR3 size: 16 residues.

As regards this clonotype: A much more abundant neighbour one base away suggests this may be a read error. The V and J genes are TRBV28 and TRBJ2-1; TRBD2 matches at 8 bases. The tail of the sequence fits TRBJ2-7 better, so the J call may be wrong. The CDR3 has 17 residues. CDR1 is MDHEN, CDR2 SYDVKM, per germline. CDR3 amino acids: CASRNPPGLGGYNEQYF. The CDR3 DNA reads TGTGCCAGCAGGAACCCGCCGGGACTAGGGGGTTACAATGAGCAGTACTTC.

Concerning this clonotype: Since no conserved phenylalanine or tryptophan closes the CDR3, a read error is the likely cause. It is unclear where the CDR3 begins or ends on the DNA, so no DNA is shown, and the CDR3 is as TCRdb lists it. The rearrangement links TRBV25-1 to TRBJ2-5; the table assigns TRBD1, which was not confirmed against the DNA. From germline, CDR1 is MGHDK and CDR2 SYGVNS. The CDR3 comprises 17 residues, both ends counted. CDR3 in amino acids: CASSEGVNRGYGYTFGS.

The CDR3 sequence: CASSLAGGSGYNEQFF. The CDR3 DNA reads as TGTGCCAGCAGCTTAGCTGGCGGGAGCGGCTACAATGAGCAGTTCTTC. This chain links TRBV7-2 with TRBJ2-1; 7 bases map to TRBD2. Germline V gives CDR1 SGHTA, CDR2 FQGNSA. The CDR3 has 16 amino acids. The V segment lost 0 bases and the J segment 3 bases; nucleotides outside the gene matches: 5.

In its sample, this clonotype was seen many times. The rearrangement links TRBV6-2 or TRBV6-3 to TRBJ2-3; 9 positions agree with TRBD1. Germline values: CDR1 MNHEY, CDR2 SVGEGT. J gave up 2 bases and V 2 bases, and 5 bases lay outside the gene matches. CDR3 length equals 16 residues. The CDR3 is CASSYGGTGHTDTQYF. The CDR3 region has the DNA TGTGCCAGCAGTTACGGTGGGACAGGGCACACAGATACGCAGTATTTT.

Sample share makes this clonotype medium-sized (0.01 to 0.1%). The rearrangement joins TRBV11-2 to TRBJ2-7, with a weak D call TRBD1 (5 bases). The germline gives CDR1 SGHAT, CDR2 FQNNGV. The CDR3 length is 12 residues. The V end lost 6 bases, the J end lost 6 bases, and 12 bases lay between the germline ends. The CDR3 DNA reads TGTGCCAGCAGTCTACAGGCAGCCGAGCAGTACTTC. The encoded protein is CASSLQAAEQYF.

The chain recombines TRBV7-6 with TRBJ2-3; D possibly corresponds to TRBD2 (5 bases). Germline-derived CDR1 and CDR2 are SGHVS and FNYEAQ. This CDR3 has 16 residues. Trimming stripped 1 base from V and 1 base from J, with 12 bases between. CDR3 nucleotides: TGTGCCAGCAGCTTAGAGGCTAGCATTGGCACAGATACGCAGTATTTT. Translating gives CASSLEASIGTDTQYF.

By frequency in the sample, this clonotype is medium-sized. This chain uses TRBV12-3 or TRBV12-4 with TRBJ2-7; TRBD2 aligns across 11 bases. Unmatched junction bases numbered 3, after V lost 4 bases and J lost 4 bases. The CDR3 loop spans 14 amino acids. CDR3 nucleotides: TGTGCCAGCAGTTCTAGCGGGAGGTCGTACGAGCAGTACTTC. Translated, it gives CASSSSGRSYEQYF.

Within the sample, this clonotype is medium-sized. The rearrangement uses TRBV7-9 and TRBJ2-1; D gene unclear. V lost 2 bases and J lost 2, with 4 bases in between. Germline assignment: CDR1 SEHNR and CDR2 FQNEAQ (reference sequence). This CDR3 region has 13 residues. CDR3 sequence (DNA): TGTGCCAGCAGCTTACCGACCTACAATGAGCAGTTCTTC. Protein product: CASSLPTYNEQFF.

The CDR3 here is CASSWKQGFLPDTQYF. CDR3 DNA: TGTGCCAGCAGCTGGAAACAGGGTTTTCTCCCAGATACGCAGTATTTT. This sequence joins TRBV7-2 and TRBJ2-5, with D possibly being TRBD1 (6 bases). TRBJ2-3 matches the DNA end more closely, so the J call is doubtful. This CDR3 has 16 residues. Germline assignment: CDR1 SGHTA and CDR2 FQGNSA.

The V and J genes are TRBV5-1 and TRBJ2-4; TRBD2 aligns across 12 bases. Judging by the DNA end, TRBJ2-1 fits better; the J call may be wrong. The CDR3 has 14 amino acids. The germline V gene has CDR1 SGHRS and CDR2 YFSETQ. The CDR3 nucleotides read TGCGCCAGCAGCTTGAGGACTAGCGGGGATGAGCAGTTCTTC. Translated: CASSLRTSGDEQFF.

This clonotype was seen a handful of times. The V gene is TRBV5-1, the J gene TRBJ2-1; 13 positions agree with TRBD2. V trimming: 4 bases; J trimming: 2 bases; junction bases outside the gene matches: 6. Germline V gene sequence: CDR1 SGHRS, CDR2 YFSETQ. The CDR3 is 17 residues long. For the CDR3, the DNA is TGCGCCAGCAGCACGGGACTAGCGGGGCCCGCCTACAATGAGCAGTTCTTC. Its protein product is CASSTGLAGPAYNEQFF.

The chain uses TRBV18 and TRBJ1-1; no clear D gene. V was clipped by 4 bases and J by 0 bases, with 15 bases between them. In germline, CDR1 is KGHSH, CDR2 LQKENI. CDR3 length equals 16 residues. The CDR3 is CASSLSSTVMNTEAFF. In DNA, the CDR3 is TGTGCCAGCTCACTCAGCAGCACAGTCATGAACACTGAAGCTTTCTTT.

The chain joins TRBV6-5 to TRBJ2-3; the match to TRBD1 covers 12 bases. The CDR3 is 14 residues long. The V segment lost 10 bases and the J segment 6 bases; nucleotides outside the gene matches: 8. The germline gives CDR1 MNHEY, CDR2 SVGAGI. CDR3 in DNA: TGTGCCACCGACTTCGGGACAGGGGGCGATACGCAGTATTTT. It yields the protein CATDFGTGGDTQYF.

This clonotype was picked up a small number of times. This chain uses TRBV7-2 with TRBJ2-1; D is undetermined. V lost 1 base to trimming and J lost 0 bases, with 1 base between them. The CDR3 is 13 amino acids. CDR1 and CDR2 (germline): SGHTA, FQGNSA. The CDR3 here is CASSLVSYNEQFF. The CDR3 bases are TGTGCCAGCAGCTTAGTCTCCTACAATGAGCAGTTCTTC.

The V and J genes are TRBV5-6 and TRBJ1-5; TRBD1 aligns across 9 bases. The V and J ends lost 1 base and 6 bases, in that order; junction bases with no gene match: 5. The germline V gene encodes CDR1 SGHDT and CDR2 YYEEEE. The CDR3 loop spans 15 amino acids. The CDR3 loop is CASSLTGQGIQPQHF. In DNA, the CDR3 is TGTGCCAGCAGCTTGACCGGACAGGGGATTCAGCCCCAGCATTTT.

The rearrangement links TRBV12-3 or TRBV12-4 to TRBJ2-5; 8 nucleotides match TRBD1. The length of the CDR3 is 14 residues. V shed 3 bases, J shed 3 bases, and the junction held 3 bases outside the gene matches. In DNA form, the CDR3 reads TGTGCCAGCAGTTTTCAACAGGGGGAAGAGACCCAGTACTTC. Protein sequence: CASSFQQGEETQYF.

This clonotype was recorded a few times. The chain uses TRBV19 and TRBJ2-4; D unclear. Matching the DNA end better, TRBJ2-7 makes the J call doubtful. From germline, CDR1 is LNHDA and CDR2 SQIVND (reference sequence). The CDR3 has 16 residues. The CDR3 protein is CASSIQAQLGPYEQYF. The CDR3 DNA sequence: TGTGCCAGTAGTATCCAGGCCCAGCTTGGCCCTTACGAGCAGTACTTC.